This T cell receptor (beta chain) was observed in a study of T cells after yellow fever vaccination. General observations from the study: Within FACS-sorted repertoires, abundant clonotypes contaminating from the bulk population could be present. Post-booster reappearance was seen for most primary-vaccination clones (about 96% CD4, roughly 91% CD8).

Per the germline V gene, CDR1 is SGHDN and CDR2 is FVKESK. V was cut by 3 bases and J by 12 bases, with 9 bases left in between. The CDR3 is made up of 11 amino acids. TCRdb reprocessed the 5' RACE reads with MiXCR, giving one entry per CDR3 protein. Counted here are 250,000 to 300,000 distinct CDR3 sequences, around 4.9% occurring once; the ten biggest clones make up roughly 3.3%. Notes on this clonotype: Its antigen is as yet unknown.

The receptor was derived from a man aged 18 to 29 who received the YFV17D yellow fever vaccine. The chain has TRBV14 and TRBJ2-1; no firm D call. Specimen: CD4+ T cells sorted from PBMCs, collected on the day of the yellow fever booster vaccination. CDR3 in DNA: TGTGCCAGCAGCCAGTCTGGGCCGCAGTTCTTC. This encodes CASSQSGPQFF.